The next 20 T cell receptor beta chains were all read from a single sample in a study of blood T cell dynamics during melanoma immunotherapy. Sequenced by immunoSEQ multiplex PCR; TCRdb stores in-frame clones only, minus some. Among approximately 25,000 clones listed, about 83% were seen once. Noted time point: pre-treatment baseline. The material sequenced was blood, taken from a patient treated with checkpoint blockade. The receptors here all came from a human donor with melanoma.

This clone came up a few times. The V and J genes are TRBV16 and TRBJ1-1; D might be TRBD1 (5 bases). The V end lost 5 bases, the J end lost 1 base, and 8 bases lay between the germline ends. The CDR3 spans 13 residues. Per germline, CDR1 KGHSY and CDR2 FQNENV. CDR3 loop: CASSYRSNTEAFF. Written as DNA, the CDR3 is TGTGCCAGCAGCTACAGGTCGAACACTGAAGCTTTCTTT.

The chain carries TRBV15 and TRBJ2-7; 7 positions match TRBD2. Germline CDR1 and CDR2: LNHNV and YYDKDF (reference sequence). With V trimmed by 4 bases and J by 2 bases, 2 bases remained unmatched. The CDR3 spans 13 residues. The chain's CDR3 is CATSNGLAYEQYF. CDR3 nucleotide sequence: TGTGCCACCAGCAACGGACTAGCCTACGAGCAGTACTTC. Supplemented by reference TRBV15 and TRBJ2-7, the full variable domain reads DAMVIQNPRYQVTQFGKPVTLSCSQTLNHNVMYWYQQKSSQAPKLLFHYYDKDFNNEADTPDNFQSRRPNTSFCFLDIRSPGLGDTAMYLCATSNGLAYEQYFGPGTRLTVT.

The gene calls are TRBV5-6 and TRBJ2-7; D not certain. This CDR3 has 12 amino acids. Trimming took off 0 bases at V and 6 bases at J, with 7 bases between the two ends. Germline V gives CDR1 SGHDT, CDR2 YYEEEE. CDR3 bases: TGTGCCAGCAGCTTGGGGACGGCCGAGCAGTACTTC. Its protein product is CASSLGTAEQYF. Combining the CDR3 with reference TRBV5-6 and TRBJ2-7 gives the whole variable domain DAGVTQSPTHLIKTRGQQVTLRCSPKSGHDTVSWYQQALGQGPQFIFQYYEEEERQRGNFPDRFSGHQFPNYSSELNVNALLLGDSALYLCASSLGTAEQYFGPGTRLTVT.

The CDR3 sequence is CASSVGPPGELFF. In DNA, the CDR3 is TGTGCCAGCAGCGTAGGGCCCCCCGGGGAGCTGTTTTTT. The chain is built from TRBV9 and TRBJ2-2; D unresolved. V shed 0 bases and J shed 6 bases, with 6 bases lying between them. Germline CDR1 is SGDLS and CDR2 is YYNGEE. The CDR3 runs 13 residues.

In DNA form, the CDR3 reads TGTGCCAGCAGCTACAGGGCGCCTGGAAACACCATATATTTT. As protein: CASSYRAPGNTIYF. The chain couples TRBV13 to TRBJ1-3; D is perhaps TRBD1 (6 bases). This CDR3 region has 14 residues. V lost 4 bases and J lost 2, with 9 bases in between. The germline CDR1 and CDR2 sequences are PRHDT and FYEKMQ (reference sequence).

V gene TRBV7-9 combines with J gene TRBJ1-5, with TRBD1 matching over 9 bases. The CDR3 length is 15 residues. Per the germline V gene, CDR1 is SEHNR and CDR2 is FQNEAQ (reference sequence). With 5 bases clipped from V and 9 bases from J, the junction kept 11 bases outside the gene matches. The CDR3 region is CASSPPGQGSSPQHF. Written as DNA, the CDR3 is TGTGCCAGCAGCCCACCGGGACAGGGCTCCTCGCCCCAGCATTTT.

This clone occurred once. The chain combines TRBV28 with TRBJ2-1; D tentatively reads TRBD1 or TRBD2 (5 bases each). The germline gives CDR1 MDHEN, CDR2 SYDVKM. CDR3 size: 14 residues. CDR3 region: CAVGRDGPRNEQFF. The CDR3 DNA is TGTGCAGTGGGCCGGGACGGGCCAAGGAATGAGCAGTTCTTC.

The chain recombines TRBV7-9 with TRBJ2-1; 12 bases are shared with TRBD2. The germline V gene has CDR1 SEHNR and CDR2 FQNEAQ (reference sequence). The ends lost 4 bases at V and 8 bases at J; junction bases unmatched: 6. This CDR3 region has 15 residues. DNA of the CDR3: TGTGCCAGCAGCTATGCTAGCGGGAGGGCCGATGAGCAGTTCTTC. Translating gives CASSYASGRADEQFF.

The CDR3 DNA sequence: TGTGCCAGCAGTTACGCAGATACGCAGTATTTT. Protein: CASSYADTQYF. The chain joins TRBV6-5 to TRBJ2-3; D is unresolved. CDR3 size: 11 residues. Germline V gives CDR1 MNHEY, CDR2 SVGAGI. The V gene lost 2 bases and the J gene lost 4 bases, with 1 base spanning the gap.

The genes are TRBV21-1 and TRBJ2-7; TRBD2 is taken as the D call from the table, unchecked against the DNA. TRBV21-1 represents a pseudogene. The CDR3 is 15 residues long. CDR3 nucleotides: TGTGCCAGCAGCAAGGGGGGAGGCTTTTACCACGAGCAGTACTTC. It translates to CASSKGGGFYHEQYF.

The V and J genes are TRBV15 and TRBJ2-2; D is uncertain. Germline V CDR1 and CDR2: LNHNV, YYDKDF (reference sequence). The CDR3 is made up of 17 amino acids. The V and J ends lost 0 bases and 2 bases respectively, with 13 bases between them. The chain's CDR3 is CATSREAVHSNTGELFF. CDR3 nucleotide sequence: TGTGCCACCAGCAGAGAGGCCGTTCATTCAAACACCGGGGAGCTGTTTTTT.

On this clone itself: One end of the junction does not line up with germline, which may come from a read error. The V call is TRBV4-1, the J call TRBJ1-6, with 9 nucleotides matching TRBD1. CDR1 is MGHRA and CDR2 is YSYEKL in the germline V gene. The CDR3 is 18 residues long. CDR3 loop: CASSQEPLTGGLDSPLHF. DNA of the CDR3: TGCGCCAGCAGTCAAGAGCCTTTGACAGGGGGACTGGATTCACCCCTCCACTTT.

This sequence joins TRBV27 and TRBJ2-7; 10 nucleotides agree with TRBD2. From germline, CDR1 is MNHEY and CDR2 SMNVEV (reference sequence). The V gene end was trimmed by 3 bases and the J gene end by 5 bases; junction bases not matched to a gene: 4. The CDR3 extends over 14 amino acids. The CDR3 nucleotides are TGTGCCAGCAGTTTCGGGACTAGCGAACACGAGCAGTACTTC. Its translation: CASSFGTSEHEQYF.

V gene TRBV10-3 combines with J gene TRBJ2-2, with 7 positions matching TRBD2. The junction had 9 bases not matched to a gene; V was cut back by 2 bases and J by 6 bases. The CDR3 spans 16 residues. Germline V CDR1 and CDR2: ENHRY, SYGVKD. This CDR3 reads CAISEGSGKRAGELFF. The CDR3 bases are TGTGCCATCAGTGAGGGGAGCGGGAAGAGGGCCGGGGAGCTGTTTTTT.

The chain recombines TRBV4-1 with TRBJ1-4; tentative D call: TRBD1 (5 bases). The CDR3 loop spans 16 amino acids. V was clipped by 0 bases and J by 8 bases, with 16 bases between them. Germline values: CDR1 MGHRA, CDR2 YSYEKL. CDR3 DNA sequence: TGCGCCAGCAGCCAAGAAGTCGGCAGGGTAGGGGAAAAACTGTTTTTT. It yields the protein CASSQEVGRVGEKLFF.

The chain links TRBV9 to TRBJ2-1; no clear D gene. V lost 0 bases and J 5 bases, leaving 9 bases between the germline ends. Germline values: CDR1 SGDLS, CDR2 YYNGEE. The CDR3 runs to 14 residues. The CDR3 region is CASSVGVGNNEQFF. In DNA form, the CDR3 reads TGTGCCAGCAGCGTAGGTGTAGGCAACAATGAGCAGTTCTTC.

The chain carries TRBV2 and TRBJ1-2; D possibly corresponds to TRBD1 (5 bases). This CDR3 is 13 amino acids long. Per germline, CDR1 SNHLY and CDR2 FYNNEI. V was trimmed by 4 bases and J by 8 bases, leaving 14 bases between them. The CDR3 nucleotides are TGTGCCAGCAGTGTCTTATTCAGGGAGGGCTACACCTTC. This sequence encodes CASSVLFREGYTF.

This clone was detected only a few times. The chain employs TRBV5-4 and TRBJ2-5; 9 nucleotides line up with TRBD1. The CDR3 runs to 13 residues. The V gene's germline CDR1 is SGHNT and CDR2 YYREEE (reference sequence). V was pared by 6 bases and J by 5 bases, with 5 bases of the junction left unmatched. CDR3 DNA sequence: TGTGCCAGCAAGGGACAGGGTCAGGAGACCCAGTACTTC. Its protein is CASKGQGQETQYF.

The rearrangement links TRBV4-1 to TRBJ2-7; unclear D gene. The CDR3 loop spans 15 amino acids. Per germline, CDR1 MGHRA and CDR2 YSYEKL. V lost 1 base and J lost 0, with 10 bases in between. DNA of the CDR3: TGCGCCAGCAGCCAAGGGCGGTTTAGCTCCTACGAGCAGTACTTC. Protein: CASSQGRFSSYEQYF.

This clone was detected only a few times. This chain links TRBV19 with TRBJ1-5, with D unclear. The CDR3 runs 14 residues. Trimming took 1 base from V and 1 from J, leaving 5 bases between them. Germline loops: CDR1 LNHDA, CDR2 SQIVND (reference sequence). For the CDR3, the DNA is TGTGCCAGTAGTATAGTCGGCAGCAATCAGCCCCAGCATTTT. It yields the protein CASSIVGSNQPQHF.